These T cell receptor beta chains were read from a single sample in a study of blood T cell repertoires in COVID-19. Libraries were prepared by immunoSEQ multiplex PCR; TCRdb keeps only in-frame clonotypes and omits some of them. The data show some 300,000 clones, roughly 86% seen once. Sequenced: peripheral blood. These receptors were collected from a man aged 70 or older with acute or convalescent COVID-19. Each CDR3 is given with its conserved first and last residue. D genes are given only for firm matches. Size values are once, few and many counts, or a class for expanded clones, and some rows have none.

>TRBD1|TRBJ1-5|TRBV19|once
TGTGCCATAGCGGGACAGGGGGATAATCAGCCCCAGCATTTT
CAIAGQGDNQPQHF
>TRBD1|TRBJ1-4|TRBV6-5|NA
TGTGCCAGCAGTTACTTTGGACAGGGAACTAATGAAAAACTGTTTTTT
CASSYFGQGTNEKLFF
>TRBD1|TRBJ2-7|TRBV2|NA
TGTGCCAGCAGTGACCAGGGGGCGACCTACGAGCAGTACTTC
CASSDQGATYEQYF
>NA|TRBJ1-3|TRBV6-5|NA
TGTGCCAGCAGTTACTCTGGGCAGAGCTCTGGAAACACCATATATTTT
CASSYSGQSSGNTIYF
>NA|TRBJ1-6|TRBV6-1|few
TGTGCCAGCAGTGATTCCCAGGGAAGTAATTCACCCCTCCACTTT
CASSDSQGSNSPLHF
>NA|TRBJ1-1|TRBV10-1|NA
TGCGCCAGCAGTGAACAGGTGGAAGCTTTCTTT
CASSEQVEAFF
>NA|TRBJ2-7|TRBV6-1|NA
TGTGCCAGCAGTGGAATTACAGGGCTGGGGTTTCGTTACGAGCAGTACTTC
CASSGITGLGFRYEQYF
>NA|TRBJ2-5|TRBV7-8|NA
TGTGCCAGCAGCCTAAAAGAGACCCAGTACTTC
CASSLKETQYF
>TRBD2|TRBJ2-1|TRBV6-5|few
TGTGCCAGCAGTTTTCTACTAGCGGGAGGGAATGAGCAGTTCTTC
CASSFLLAGGNEQFF
>NA|TRBJ1-6|TRBV28|once
TGTGCCAGCAGCAACTACAGGGACTCACCCCTCCACTTT
CASSNYRDSPLHF
>TRBD2|TRBJ2-7|TRBV27|NA
TGTGCCAGCAGCCCAAACCCGGCTAGCGGGGCCTACGAGCAGTACTTC
CASSPNPASGAYEQYF
>NA|TRBJ2-7|TRBV28|NA
TGTGCCAGCAGTCCTTGGGCAGGGGCCTCCTACGAGCAGTACTTC
CASSPWAGASYEQYF
>TRBD1|TRBJ2-2|TRBV4-3|once
TGCGCCAGCAGCTCAACACCGGGACAGGGGGCCGGGGAGCTGTTTTTT
CASSSTPGQGAGELFF
>TRBD1|TRBJ1-5|TRBV2|NA
TGTGCCAGCAGTGAGACAGGGAGAGTCCAGCCCCAGCATTTT
CASSETGRVQPQHF
>TRBD1|TRBJ2-1|TRBV19|NA
TGTGCCAGTACCGGGACAGGGCCCTACAATGAGCAGTTCTTC
CASTGTGPYNEQFF
>NA|TRBJ2-7|TRBV2|NA
TGTGCCAGCACTCCCCAGGGTAACGAGCAGTACTTC
CASTPQGNEQYF
>NA|TRBJ1-2|TRBV24-1|NA
TGTGCCACCAGTGATTTGGGAGCTAACTATGGCTACACCTTC
CATSDLGANYGYTF
>NA|TRBJ1-2|TRBV29-1|few
TGCAGCGTTGATTTCTCGAGAGGTACGGGCTACACCTTC
CSVDFSRGTGYTF
>NA|TRBJ1-1|TRBV6-2/TRBV6-3|NA
TGTGCCAGCAGTGGTGTGACAGGACCTGAAGCTTTCTTT
CASSGVTGPEAFF
>NA|TRBJ2-3|TRBV4-2|NA
TGTGCCAGCAGCCCTCGTTTAGCAGATACGCAGTATTTT
CASSPRLADTQYF
>NA|TRBJ2-7|TRBV6-5|NA
TGTGCCAGCAGTTACTCGCCTCCGGGTACCTACGAGCAGTACTTC
CASSYSPPGTYEQYF
>NA|TRBJ2-6|TRBV27|NA
TGTGCCAGCAGCGGCGGTGGGGCCAACGTCCTGACTTTC
CASSGGGANVLTF
>TRBD1|TRBJ2-5|TRBV2|NA
TGTGCCAGCAGACCGGGACAGGGAGAGACCCAGTACTTC
CASRPGQGETQYF
>TRBD2|TRBJ2-1|TRBV7-9|NA
TGTGCCAGCAGAAGACTAGCGGACCTCTACAATGAGCAGTTCTTC
CASRRLADLYNEQFF
>TRBD1|TRBJ2-7|TRBV6-5|NA
TGTGCCAGCAGACATTATACGACAGGGACCTACGAGCAGTACTTC
CASRHYTTGTYEQYF
>NA|TRBJ1-4|TRBV6-5|NA
TGTGCCACCCTCTCGAGAACTAATGAAAAACTGTTTTTT
CATLSRTNEKLFF
>NA|TRBJ1-2|TRBV12-3/TRBV12-4|NA
TGTGCCAGCCGTGAAGGGGTTACGGGCTACACCTTC
CASREGVTGYTF
>TRBD1|TRBJ1-2|TRBV7-2|NA
TGTGCCAGCACCCCAGGACAGGGCTGGGGCTACACCTTC
CASTPGQGWGYTF
>NA|TRBJ2-5|TRBV7-2|NA
TGTGCCAGCAGCTTCCAGGGGAGAGAGACCCAGTACTTC
CASSFQGRETQYF
>NA|TRBJ1-2|TRBV6-5|once
TGTGCCAGCAGCCCGAACATTCAGTATGGCTACACCTTC
CASSPNIQYGYTF
>TRBD2|TRBJ2-5|TRBV6-2/TRBV6-3|NA
TGTGCCAGCAGTTACTCGGCGGGAGGGCGGATTCGAGAGACCCAGTACTTC
CASSYSAGGRIRETQYF
>TRBD1|TRBJ2-5|TRBV29-1|NA
TGCAGCGTTGAAGGTTTCGGGGACAGGGGTTGGGAGACCCAGTACTTC
CSVEGFGDRGWETQYF
>NA|TRBJ1-1|TRBV7-2|NA
TGTGCCAGCAGCTCCTTAGTCCGGGCCTTGGGAGGCACTGAAGCTTTCTTT
CASSSLVRALGGTEAFF
>NA|TRBJ1-4|TRBV5-6|NA
TGTGCCAGCAGCTTGGGTCAAGGAGTTAATGAAAAACTGTTTTTT
CASSLGQGVNEKLFF
>NA|TRBJ2-1|TRBV28|few
TGTGCCAGCACCTCCTCCTACAATGAGCAGTTCTTC
CASTSSYNEQFF
>NA|TRBJ2-6|TRBV4-3|NA
TGCGCCAGCAGCCAAGATAGACAGCCATCTGGGGCCAACGTCCTGACTTTC
CASSQDRQPSGANVLTF
>NA|TRBJ1-2|TRBV7-9|NA
TGTGCCAGCAGTATCTTAACTACCTATGGCTACACCTTC
CASSILTTYGYTF
>NA|TRBJ1-5|TRBV5-1|NA
TGCGCCAGCAGCTTGAGGGGATCGAGCAATCAGCCCCAGCATTTT
CASSLRGSSNQPQHF
>NA|TRBJ1-3|TRBV7-2|NA
TGTGCCAGCAGCCAGACCTCAGGGCCCGGAAACACCATATATTTT
CASSQTSGPGNTIYF
>TRBD2|TRBJ2-7|TRBV7-6|many
TGTGCCAGCAGCGCCGGGACTAGCACCCTCAGCGAGCAGTACTTC
CASSAGTSTLSEQYF
>TRBD1|TRBJ1-5|TRBV15|NA
TGTGCCACCAGCAGACGCGGGACAGGGTTATCTTATAAGCATCAGCCCCAGCATTTT
CATSRRGTGLSYKHQPQHF
>TRBD2|TRBJ2-3|TRBV19|NA
TGTGCCAGTAGTATTACTAGCGGGGGTTCCTCGGCGGATACGCAGTATTTT
CASSITSGGSSADTQYF